This TCR beta chain was sequenced during a study of blood T cell repertoires in COVID-19. Study details: Nucleic acid was either cDNA or gDNA, and it came from T cells, B-cell-depleted T cells, or PBMCs.

Under the authors' procedure: Estimation of nucleated cell counts was performed using reference gene primer amplification. Sequencing was performed with immunoSEQ multiplex PCR; in TCRdb, only in-frame clones are kept and a portion is missing. V and J calls and clone size are copied from that table; D and trimming were computed from the DNA. The sample consists of some 120,000 clones, just over 90% of them appearing once. The CDR3 has 14 residues. The V gene lost 5 bases and the J gene lost 2 bases, with 11 bases spanning the gap. Germline V gene lookup returns CDR1 SGHAT and CDR2 FQNNGV. The chain recombines TRBV11-2 with TRBJ2-3, with D possibly TRBD1 on 5 matching bases. The sequence was obtained from a human donor with active COVID-19. The donor label of this sample is uncertain. The sample consisted of peripheral blood. In nucleotides, the CDR3 is TGTGCCAGCAGCCACCGACAGTCCACAGATACGCAGTATTTT. It is translated as CASSHRQSTDTQYF.